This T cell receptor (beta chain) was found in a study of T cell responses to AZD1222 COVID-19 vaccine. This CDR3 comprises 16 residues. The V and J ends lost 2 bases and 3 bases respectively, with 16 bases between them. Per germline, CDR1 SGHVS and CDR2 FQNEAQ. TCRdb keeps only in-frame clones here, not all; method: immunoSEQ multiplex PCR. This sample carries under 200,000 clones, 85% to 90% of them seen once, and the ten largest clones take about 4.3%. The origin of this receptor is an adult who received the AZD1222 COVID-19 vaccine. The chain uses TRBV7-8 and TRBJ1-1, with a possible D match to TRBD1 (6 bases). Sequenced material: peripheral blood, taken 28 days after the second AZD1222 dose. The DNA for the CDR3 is TGTGCCAGCAGCTTATCCGCGGGGGGCATGGACACTGAAGCTTTCTTT. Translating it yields CASSLSAGGMDTEAFF. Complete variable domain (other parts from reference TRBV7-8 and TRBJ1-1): GAGVSQSPRYKVAKRGQDVALRCDPISGHVSLFWYQQALGQGPEFLTYFQNEAQLDKSGLPSDRFFAERPEGSVSTLKIQRTQQEDSAVYLCASSLSAGGMDTEAFFGQGTRLTVV.